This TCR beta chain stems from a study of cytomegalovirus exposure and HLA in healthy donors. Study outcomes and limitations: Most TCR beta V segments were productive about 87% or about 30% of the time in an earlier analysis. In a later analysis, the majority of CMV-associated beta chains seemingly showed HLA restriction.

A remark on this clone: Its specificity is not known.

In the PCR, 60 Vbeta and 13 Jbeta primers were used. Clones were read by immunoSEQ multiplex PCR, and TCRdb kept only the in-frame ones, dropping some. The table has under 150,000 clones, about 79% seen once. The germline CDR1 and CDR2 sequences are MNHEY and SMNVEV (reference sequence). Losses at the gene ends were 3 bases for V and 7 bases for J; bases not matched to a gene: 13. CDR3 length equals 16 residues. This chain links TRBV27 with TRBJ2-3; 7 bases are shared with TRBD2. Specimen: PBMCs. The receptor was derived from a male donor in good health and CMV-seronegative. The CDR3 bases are TGTGCCAGCAGTTTGGGACTACCGCACCACGGAAATACGCAGTATTTT. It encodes CASSLGLPHHGNTQYF.